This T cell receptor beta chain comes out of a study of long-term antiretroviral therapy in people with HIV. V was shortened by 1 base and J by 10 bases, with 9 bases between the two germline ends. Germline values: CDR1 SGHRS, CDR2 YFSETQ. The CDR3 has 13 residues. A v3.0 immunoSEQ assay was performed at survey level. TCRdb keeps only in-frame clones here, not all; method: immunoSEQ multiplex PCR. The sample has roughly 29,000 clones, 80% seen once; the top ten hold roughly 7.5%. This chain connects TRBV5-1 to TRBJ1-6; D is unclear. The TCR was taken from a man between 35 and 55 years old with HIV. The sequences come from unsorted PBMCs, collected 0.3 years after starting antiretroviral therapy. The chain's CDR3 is CASSLRERSPLHF. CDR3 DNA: TGCGCCAGCAGCTTGCGAGAGAGATCACCCCTCCACTTT.